The rows below give T cell receptor beta chains drawn from one sample of a study of blood T cell repertoires in COVID-19. Repertoires were generated with immunoSEQ multiplex PCR, while TCRdb's copy carries only in-frame clones and drops some. Seen here are 150,000 to 200,000 clones, roughly 85% observed once, and the top ten hold 2.5% to 4%. The specimen sequenced was peripheral blood. These receptors originate from a human donor with acute or convalescent COVID-19. The donor label of this sample is uncertain. The CDR3 runs from the conserved cysteine through the conserved F or W. Fields, in order: J gene, V gene, CDR3 protein.

>TRBJ1-1|TRBV9
CASSVAPTGIMNTEAFF
>TRBJ2-3|TRBV19
CASSPIPGQSRTDTQYF
>TRBJ1-6|TRBV25-1
CASSESSAPRTGVPLHF
>TRBJ1-1|TRBV28
CASQSDGMNTEAFF
>TRBJ2-7|TRBV7-2
CASSLRAGSGSYEQYF
>TRBJ2-2|TRBV5-1
CASSPKPDSSPNTGELFF
>TRBJ1-1|TRBV18
CASSPPRGQSSGLNTEAFF
>TRBJ1-2|TRBV4-1
CASSQETRDREDYGYTF
>TRBJ1-4|TRBV9
CASSEAGTNEKLFF
>TRBJ1-2|TRBV2
CASSPGLNGYTF
>TRBJ1-1|TRBV7-3
CASSLYVNTEAFF